This record looks at one TCR beta chain sequence and its context. Per the original data handling: Amplification of reference gene primers provided the estimated nucleated cell counts. Data came from immunoSEQ multiplex PCR; TCRdb stores just in-frame clones and leaves some out. The V and J calls and the clone size are those of that table, but D and trimming were determined from the DNA. The sample consists of under 200,000 clones, 70% to 80% of them appearing once. Patients of the Seattle cohort, enrolled during active infection, were followed longitudinally. These data come from a study of blood T cell repertoires in COVID-19. Study as a whole: PBMCs, B-cell-depleted T cells, or T cells provided the cDNA or gDNA that made up the material.

Germline lookup yields CDR1 MNHEY and CDR2 SVGAGI. V shed 7 bases and J shed 3 bases, with 15 bases lying between them. This CDR3 contains 15 residues. The receptor's source is a woman between 55 and 75 years old with COVID-19, enrolled during active disease. What was sequenced was peripheral blood. This chain links TRBV6-5 with TRBJ2-2, with a weak D call TRBD1 (6 bases). The CDR3, as DNA: TGTGCCAGCAAATGGGGGCGGGCGTACACCGGGGAGCTGTTTTTT. As protein: CASKWGRAYTGELFF.